This TCR beta chain was recovered during a study of cytomegalovirus exposure and HLA in healthy donors. Findings and limits, study-wide: Productive rates of about 87% or about 30% were seen for most TCR beta V segments in an earlier analysis. Trimming of TCR beta V- and J-genes showed a link, identified in a later analysis, to a missense DCLRE1C variant. There were approximately 150 TCR beta chains listed as cytomegalovirus-associated. Reported findings show TCR beta sequences accurately forecast HLA-A and HLA-B alleles in most subjects.

The PCR contained 60 Vbeta and 13 Jbeta primers. Sequencing was performed with immunoSEQ multiplex PCR; in TCRdb, only in-frame clones are kept and a portion is missing. The sample holds around 280,000 clones, about 87% seen once. There are 16 residues in the CDR3. Between the trimmed V and J ends, which lost 4 bases and 0 bases, there was a span of 14 bases. From germline, CDR1 is SGDLS and CDR2 YYNGEE. With respect to this clone: Its antigen remains unknown.

The V call is TRBV9, the J call TRBJ1-3; D is possibly TRBD1 (5 bases). The sequence derives from a woman aged 18-30 years in good health and CMV-seronegative. The specimen sequenced was PBMCs. This CDR3 reads CASSPHGDFSGNTIYF. The CDR3 DNA reads as TGTGCCAGCAGCCCCCATGGGGACTTCTCTGGAAACACCATATATTTT.